Each of the 28 T cell receptor beta chains below was sequenced from the same sample in a study of shared clonotypes between healthy human individuals. Assay: immunoSEQ multiplex PCR; the TCRdb copy retains only in-frame clones and omits some. The data hold under 1,900,000 clones, with about 98.5% observed a single time. Material for sequencing was naive CD4+ T cells sorted from blood. Noted subset: CD45RA+ positively selected. All receptors derive from a man aged 25-45 years in good health.

The chain joins TRBV18 to TRBJ2-7; tentatively, D is TRBD1 (6 bases). Looked up from germline, CDR1 is KGHSH and CDR2 is LQKENI. CDR3 length equals 14 residues. With 4 bases removed from V and 2 bases from J, the gap between germline ends came to 12 bases. CDR3 sequence reads: CASSRRQEPYEQYF. The CDR3 DNA reads TGTGCCAGCTCACGTCGACAGGAACCCTACGAGCAGTACTTC. Drawing the rest from reference TRBV18 and TRBJ2-7, the complete variable domain is NAGVMQNPRHLVRRRGQEARLRCSPMKGHSHVYWYRQLPEEGLKFMVYLQKENIIDESGMPKERFSAEFPKEGPSILRIQQVVRGDSAAYFCASSRRQEPYEQYFGPGTRLTVT.

The CDR3 reads CASSLGSRGAEETQYF. In DNA form, the CDR3 reads TGTGCCAGCAGCTTGGGGTCTCGGGGGGCAGAGGAGACCCAGTACTTC. The chain couples TRBV5-4 to TRBJ2-5, with D perhaps matching TRBD2 (7 bases). The V gene's germline CDR1 is SGHNT and CDR2 YYREEE (reference sequence). Deletions cut 0 bases from V and 5 bases from J, with 17 bases between. The CDR3 is made up of 16 amino acids.

Here the CDR3 reads CASSLESLAKNIQYF. In DNA form, the CDR3 reads TGTGCCAGCAGCTTAGAGTCCCTAGCCAAAAACATTCAGTACTTC. This chain connects TRBV7-9 to TRBJ2-4; no definite D call. The CDR3 sequence is 15 residues long. Deletions cut 1 base from V and 0 bases from J, with 7 bases between. Germline assignment: CDR1 SEHNR and CDR2 FQNEAQ (reference sequence).

The CDR3 DNA follows: TGTGCCAGCAGCTTAGCGTCAAGGGGCTTACAAGAGACCCAGTACTTC. This codes for CASSLASRGLQETQYF. This chain uses TRBV7-6 with TRBJ2-5, with D perhaps TRBD1 (5 bases). The CDR3 spans 16 residues. The germline V gene has CDR1 SGHVS and CDR2 FNYEAQ. Trimming left V 0 bases short and J 2 bases short, with 13 bases between.

CDR3 nucleotide sequence: TGTGCCAGCAGTATGAAAGAGACCCAGTACTTC. This codes for CASSMKETQYF. The rearrangement joins TRBV2 to TRBJ2-5; D unresolved. CDR1 and CDR2 from the germline V gene are SNHLY and FYNNEI. Between the trimmed V and J ends, which lost 5 bases and 3 bases, there was a span of 4 bases. This CDR3 region has 11 residues.

The J gene is TRBJ1-3, the V gene TRBV9; the D gene is possibly TRBD1 (5 bases). This CDR3 has 15 amino acids. The germline V gene encodes CDR1 SGDLS and CDR2 YYNGEE. The V end was cut by 3 bases, the J end by 8 bases, with 18 bases between. The CDR3 loop is CASSALDGLGDTIYF. The CDR3 DNA reads as TGTGCCAGCAGCGCCTTGGACGGGCTGGGGGACACCATATATTTT.

The chain joins TRBV7-9 to TRBJ2-5; D uncertain. The CDR3 loop spans 14 amino acids. The germline V gene has CDR1 SEHNR and CDR2 FQNEAQ (reference sequence). Trimming stripped 6 bases from V and 0 bases from J, with 11 bases between. The CDR3 DNA reads TGTGCCAGCAGAGAGTCGGGCAACCAAGAGACCCAGTACTTC. It codes for CASRESGNQETQYF.

The rearrangement uses TRBV7-9 and TRBJ2-4; TRBD1 matches at 10 bases. The length of the CDR3 is 18 residues. The germline V gene has CDR1 SEHNR and CDR2 FQNEAQ (reference sequence). Trimming cost V 5 bases and J 3 bases; bases outside gene matches: 13. CDR3 sequence: CASSLTLTGGAGKNIQYF. The CDR3 nucleotides are TGTGCCAGCAGCCTTACCCTGACAGGGGGCGCTGGCAAAAACATTCAGTACTTC.

DNA for the CDR3: TGTGCCAGCTTCCCTAGCGGCACCTACGAGCAGTACTTC. Translation: CASFPSGTYEQYF. This rearrangement joins TRBV6-1 to TRBJ2-7, with 7 bases that match TRBD2. The V segment lost 8 bases and the J segment 2 bases; nucleotides outside the gene matches: 6. The CDR3 runs to 13 residues. Germline CDR1 and CDR2: MNHNS and SASEGT.

The rearrangement uses TRBV10-3 and TRBJ2-1; 8 positions match TRBD2. Germline V CDR1 and CDR2: ENHRY, SYGVKD. The CDR3 length is 14 residues. The junction had 7 bases not matched to a gene; V was cut back by 3 bases and J by 9 bases. CDR3 nucleotides: TGTGCCATCAGTGAAAAGCGGGAGTCCAGTGAGCAGTTCTTC. Translating it yields CAISEKRESSEQFF.

The rearrangement links TRBV7-2 to TRBJ1-1, with D unclear. The CDR3 has 15 amino acids. V was clipped by 5 bases and J by 0 bases, with 13 bases between them. Germline V lookup: CDR1 SGHTA, CDR2 FQGNSA. CDR3 in DNA: TGTGCCAGCAGCCGATTTCGCAGCTTGAACACTGAAGCTTTCTTT. Protein product: CASSRFRSLNTEAFF.

The gene calls are TRBV27 and TRBJ1-1; no clear D gene. The CDR3 loop spans 13 amino acids. V dropped 6 bases and J dropped 6 bases, with 14 bases sitting between them. The germline CDR1 and CDR2 sequences are MNHEY and SMNVEV (reference sequence). Here the CDR3 reads CASRRHEGPEAFF. The CDR3 DNA reads TGTGCCAGCAGGCGCCATGAGGGTCCTGAAGCTTTCTTT.

The chain is built from TRBV11-2 and TRBJ1-1; the match to TRBD1 covers 7 bases. Germline CDR1 reads SGHAT; CDR2 reads FQNNGV. This CDR3 spans 14 amino acids. V was pared by 3 bases and J by 4 bases, with 5 bases of the junction left unmatched. CDR3 in amino acids: CASSFRGLGTEAFF. The CDR3 bases are TGTGCCAGCAGCTTCAGGGGGTTAGGCACTGAAGCTTTCTTT.

V is TRBV19 and J is TRBJ2-7; the D gene is possibly TRBD1 (5 bases). CDR1 is LNHDA, CDR2 SQIVND, per germline (reference sequence). There are 15 residues in the CDR3. V gave up 7 bases and J gave up 1 base, with 17 bases separating them. Here the CDR3 reads CASTRQTGTSYEQYF. CDR3 nucleotide sequence: TGTGCCAGTACCCGACAAACAGGCACTTCCTACGAGCAGTACTTC.

The V and J genes are TRBV7-3 and TRBJ2-1, with TRBD1 identical over 11 bases. The ends lost 5 bases at V and 5 bases at J; junction bases unmatched: 5. This CDR3 contains 15 residues. The germline V gene encodes CDR1 SGHTA and CDR2 FQGTGA. The CDR3 region has the DNA TGTGCCAGCAGCCCGGACAGGGGGCTTCACAATGAGCAGTTCTTC. This encodes CASSPDRGLHNEQFF.

The chain links TRBV19 to TRBJ2-3, with 8 bases aligning to TRBD2. Per germline, CDR1 LNHDA and CDR2 SQIVND (reference sequence). The V segment lost 3 bases and the J segment 10 bases; nucleotides outside the gene matches: 3. This CDR3 spans 12 amino acids. The CDR3 loop reads CASSISRGAQYF. CDR3 sequence (DNA): TGTGCCAGTAGTATCTCGCGGGGGGCGCAGTATTTT.

Concerning this clone itself: Other DNA sequences within the sample encode an identical CDR3. The chain couples TRBV9 to TRBJ2-1; no clear D. The CDR3 has 14 residues. Per germline, CDR1 SGDLS and CDR2 YYNGEE. Deletions cut 4 bases from V and 4 bases from J, with 12 bases between. CDR3 nucleotides: TGTGCCAGCAGCCCGAGAAGAGCTTACAATGAGCAGTTCTTC. Translation: CASSPRRAYNEQFF.

This chain links TRBV6-1 with TRBJ2-3, with D possibly being TRBD2 (6 bases). The CDR3 has 15 residues. Germline V gene data show CDR1 as MNHNS and CDR2 as SASEGT. Trimming took off 5 bases at V and 4 bases at J, with 16 bases between the two ends. The CDR3 nucleotides read TGTGCCAGCAGTACTCTAGCGTATGAAGCAGATACGCAGTATTTT. Amino acids: CASSTLAYEADTQYF.

The chain recombines TRBV5-5 with TRBJ2-1; 16 bases agree with TRBD2. The CDR3 contains 18 residues. V shed 0 bases and J 6 bases; nucleotides not matched to a gene: 6. The germline V gene has CDR1 SGHKS and CDR2 YYEKEE (reference sequence). DNA for the CDR3: TGTGCCAGCAGCTTGGGCCCCGGGACTAGCGGGAGGGGCAATGAGCAGTTCTTC. It translates to CASSLGPGTSGRGNEQFF.

V is TRBV25-1 and J is TRBJ2-3; D uncertain. Trimming removed 2 bases at V and 0 bases at J, with 12 bases between. Germline lookup yields CDR1 MGHDK and CDR2 SYGVNS. CDR3 length: 16 amino acids. The CDR3 here is CASSEAGFSSTDTQYF. The CDR3, as DNA: TGTGCCAGCAGTGAAGCCGGTTTCTCTAGCACAGATACGCAGTATTTT.

The genes are TRBV7-2 and TRBJ2-1; D is perhaps TRBD2 (6 bases). Per germline, CDR1 SGHTA and CDR2 FQGNSA. The CDR3 contains 15 residues. V was cut by 1 base and J by 0 bases, with 7 bases left in between. The DNA of the CDR3 is TGTGCCAGCAGCTTAGGCGGGACCTCCTACAATGAGCAGTTCTTC. This sequence encodes CASSLGGTSYNEQFF.

The chain has TRBV5-1 and TRBJ2-3, with 9 bases identical to TRBD1. Unmatched junction bases numbered 6, after V lost 3 bases and J lost 4 bases. The length of the CDR3 is 15 residues. Germline values: CDR1 SGHRS, CDR2 YFSETQ. The CDR3 nucleotides are TGCGCCAGCAGCTACAGGGGACAGGGTGCAGATACGCAGTATTTT. Protein product: CASSYRGQGADTQYF.

A single count supports this clone. The CDR3 DNA reads TGTGCCAGCAGCTCTATCGGGGATAGCAATCAGCCCCAGCATTTT. This gives the protein CASSSIGDSNQPQHF. The chain couples TRBV5-5 to TRBJ1-5; the D is unclear. There are 15 residues in the CDR3. In germline, CDR1 is SGHKS, CDR2 YYEKEE (reference sequence). V was cut by 3 bases and J by 0 bases, with 10 bases left in between.

The genes are TRBV28 and TRBJ1-3, with TRBD1 matching 7 bases. This CDR3 has 14 residues. The V segment lost 7 bases and the J segment 2 bases; nucleotides outside the gene matches: 5. Per the germline V gene, CDR1 is MDHEN and CDR2 is SYDVKM. The CDR3 loop is CASTHRGAGNTIYF. In DNA, the CDR3 is TGTGCCAGCACCCACAGGGGTGCTGGAAACACCATATATTTT.

The rearrangement joins TRBV18 to TRBJ1-1; no reliable D call. Looked up from germline, CDR1 is KGHSH and CDR2 is LQKENI. Trimming stripped 4 bases from V and 5 bases from J, with 20 bases between. The CDR3 has 16 amino acids. The CDR3 bases are TGTGCCAGCTCACAGATTAGATGGGAAGGCGAGACTGAAGCTTTCTTT. This sequence encodes CASSQIRWEGETEAFF.

The chain links TRBV9 to TRBJ1-4; weak D call: TRBD1 (5 bases). Germline lookup yields CDR1 SGDLS and CDR2 YYNGEE. The CDR3 has 15 amino acids. The V end was cut by 4 bases, the J end by 5 bases, with 15 bases between. This CDR3 is CASSPRQGGNEKLFF. The CDR3 DNA follows: TGTGCCAGCAGCCCCCGGCAGGGAGGCAATGAAAAACTGTTTTTT.

This clone was seen a single time. The J gene is TRBJ2-7, the V gene TRBV6-5; TRBD2 is a possible D gene (5 bases). CDR3 length: 13 residues. Trimming stripped 5 bases from V and 3 bases from J, with 11 bases between. In germline, CDR1 is MNHEY, CDR2 SVGAGI. The CDR3 loop is CASSRTFNYEQYF. CDR3 sequence (DNA): TGTGCCAGCAGTCGGACTTTTAACTACGAGCAGTACTTC.

The chain links TRBV7-2 to TRBJ1-4; no firm D call. CDR1 is SGHTA and CDR2 is FQGNSA in the germline V gene. The CDR3 loop spans 14 amino acids. Trimming removed 5 bases at V and 2 bases at J, with 9 bases between. CDR3 protein: CASSRGHTNEKLFF. CDR3 coding DNA: TGTGCCAGCAGCCGAGGGCATACTAATGAAAAACTGTTTTTT.